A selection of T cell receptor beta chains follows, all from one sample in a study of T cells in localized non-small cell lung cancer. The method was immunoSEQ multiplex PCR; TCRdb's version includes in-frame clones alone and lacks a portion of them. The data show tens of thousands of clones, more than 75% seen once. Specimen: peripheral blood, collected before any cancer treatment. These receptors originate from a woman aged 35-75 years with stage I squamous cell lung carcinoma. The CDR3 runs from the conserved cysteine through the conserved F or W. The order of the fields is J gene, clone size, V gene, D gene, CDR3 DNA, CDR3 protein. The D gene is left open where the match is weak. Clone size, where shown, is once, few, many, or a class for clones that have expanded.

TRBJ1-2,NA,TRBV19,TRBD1,TGTGCCAGTACCGATCCTGGGACAGGTGGCCATGGCTACACCTTC,CASTDPGTGGHGYTF
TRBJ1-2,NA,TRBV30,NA,TGTGCCTGGAGTGAGTGGCGGGGGGGGAGCTACACCTTC,CAWSEWRGGSYTF
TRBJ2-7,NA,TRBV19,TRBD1,TGTGCCAGTAGTCCATGGACAGGGGGGTACGAGCAGTACTTC,CASSPWTGGYEQYF
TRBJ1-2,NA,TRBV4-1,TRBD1,TGCGCCAGCAGCCAAGATACCAGGGACAGGGGCGTCTATGGCTACACCTTC,CASSQDTRDRGVYGYTF
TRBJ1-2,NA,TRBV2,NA,TGTGCCAGCTCCAGCGCAGGGGCCGTCTATGGCTACACCTTC,CASSSAGAVYGYTF
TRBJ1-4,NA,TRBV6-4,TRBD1,TGTGCCAGCAGTGAGGCAGGGGGGATTAATGAAAAACTGTTTTTT,CASSEAGGINEKLFF
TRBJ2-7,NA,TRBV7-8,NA,TGTGCCAGCAGCTCCCGGACAGCGAATGCCTACGAGCAGTACTTC,CASSSRTANAYEQYF
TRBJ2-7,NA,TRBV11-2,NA,TGTGCCAGCAGCTTTCGACTGCTCTCCTACGAGCAGTACTTC,CASSFRLLSYEQYF
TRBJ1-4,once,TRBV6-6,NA,TGTGCCAGCAGCCGCCGAATCGGGGGAACTAATGAAAAACTGTTTTTT,CASSRRIGGTNEKLFF
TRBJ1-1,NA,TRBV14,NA,TGTGCCAGCAGCCAAGATCCCCTTGACCCGGTTAGGACTGAAGCTTTCTTT,CASSQDPLDPVRTEAFF
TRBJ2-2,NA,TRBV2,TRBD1,TGTGCCAGCAGTACCGACAGGGGGAACACCGGGGAGCTGTTTTTT,CASSTDRGNTGELFF
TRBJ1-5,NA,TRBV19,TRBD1,TGTGCCAGTAGTACGACAGGGGGCTATCAGCCCCAGCATTTT,CASSTTGGYQPQHF
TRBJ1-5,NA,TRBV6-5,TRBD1,TGTGCCAGCAGACAGGGGATGGGCAATCAGCCCCAGCATTTT,CASRQGMGNQPQHF
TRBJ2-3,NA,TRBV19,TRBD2,TGTGCCAGTAGTCGGACTAGCGGGGGGACAGATACGCAGTATTTT,CASSRTSGGTDTQYF
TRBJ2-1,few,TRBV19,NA,TGTGCCAGTAGTATCCTACAGAATGAGCAGTTCTTC,CASSILQNEQFF
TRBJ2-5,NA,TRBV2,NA,TGTGCCAGCAGTGAAAGCGCTGGGGGGGAGACCCAGTACTTC,CASSESAGGETQYF
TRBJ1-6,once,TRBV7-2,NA,TGTGCCAGCAGCTTAGGGTCTAATTCACCCCTCCACTTT,CASSLGSNSPLHF
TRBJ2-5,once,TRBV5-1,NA,TGCGCCAGCAGCTACCAAGAGACCCAGTACTTC,CASSYQETQYF
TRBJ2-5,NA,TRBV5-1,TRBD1,TGCGCCAGCAGCTTCGGGACAGTCCAAGAGACCCAGTACTTC,CASSFGTVQETQYF
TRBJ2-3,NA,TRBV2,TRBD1,TGTGCCACAAGACAGGGGGGACTGACAGATACGCAGTATTTT,CATRQGGLTDTQYF
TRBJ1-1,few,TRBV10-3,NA,TGTGCCATCAGTGAGTCTCAGACAGCGAACACTGAAGCTTTCTTT,CAISESQTANTEAFF
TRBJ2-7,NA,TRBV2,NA,TGTGCCAGCAGTGAAAGGAGGGGGGCAGTCTACGAGCAGTACTTC,CASSERRGAVYEQYF
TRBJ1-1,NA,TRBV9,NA,TGTGCCAGCAGCGTAGACGTGTTTGGGACTGAAGCTTTCTTT,CASSVDVFGTEAFF
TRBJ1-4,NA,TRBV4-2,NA,TGTGCCAGCAGCAGGGCAACTAATGAAAAACTGTTTTTT,CASSRATNEKLFF
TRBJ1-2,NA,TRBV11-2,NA,TGTGCCAGCAGCCCGTTACGGGGCAAAGCTAACTATGGCTACACCTTC,CASSPLRGKANYGYTF
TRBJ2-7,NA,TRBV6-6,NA,TGTGCCAGCAGCCCTCCTCGTGCTAGCTCCTACGAGCAGTACTTC,CASSPPRASSYEQYF
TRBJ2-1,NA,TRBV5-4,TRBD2,TGTGCCAGCAGCCCTAGGACTAGCGGGGGCCCTAGTGGTGAGCAGTTCTTC,CASSPRTSGGPSGEQFF
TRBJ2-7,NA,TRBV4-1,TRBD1,TGCGCCAGCAGCCAATGGATCGGGACAGGCAACGAGCAGTACTTC,CASSQWIGTGNEQYF
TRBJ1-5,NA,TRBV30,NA,TGTGCCTGGAGTGTACTCGGGATCGGTCAGCCCCAGCATTTT,CAWSVLGIGQPQHF
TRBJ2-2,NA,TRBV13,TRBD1,TGTGCCAGCAGCCGGACAGGGAACACCGGGGAGCTGTTTTTT,CASSRTGNTGELFF
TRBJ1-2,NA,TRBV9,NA,TGTGCCAGCACCCCCCCAGGGGACTTCTATGGCTACACCTTC,CASTPPGDFYGYTF
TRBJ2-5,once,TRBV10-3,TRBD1,TGTGCCATCAGTGACCCTGACAGGGCTCAAGAGACCCAGTACTTC,CAISDPDRAQETQYF
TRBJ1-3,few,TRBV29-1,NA,TGCAGCGTGCGCGACGGGACGGTCTCTGGAAACACCATATATTTT,CSVRDGTVSGNTIYF
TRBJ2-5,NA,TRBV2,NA,TGTGCCAGCCATCGGGACTGGCGGGAGACCCAGTACTTC,CASHRDWRETQYF
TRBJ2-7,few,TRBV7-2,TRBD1,TGTGCCAGCAGCCCCGGGTACATCGGGACAGGGGACTACGAGCAGTACTTC,CASSPGYIGTGDYEQYF
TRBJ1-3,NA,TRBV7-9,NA,TGTGCCAGCAGCTTAACTCGTGATGGAAACACCATATATTTT,CASSLTRDGNTIYF
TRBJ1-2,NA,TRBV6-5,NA,TGTGCCAGCAGTCCTCAGGGGCCTAACTATGGCTACACCTTC,CASSPQGPNYGYTF
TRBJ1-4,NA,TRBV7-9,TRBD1,TGTGCCAGCAGCCAAGGACAGGGGTATGAAAAACTGTTTTTT,CASSQGQGYEKLFF
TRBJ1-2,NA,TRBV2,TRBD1,TGTGCCAGCATTGGTGGACAGGTGAAAATTTATGGCTACACCTTC,CASIGGQVKIYGYTF
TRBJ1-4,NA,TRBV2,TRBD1,TGTGCCAGCAGTGGACAGGGAGTTAATGAAAAACTGTTTTTT,CASSGQGVNEKLFF
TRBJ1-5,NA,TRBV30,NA,TGTGCCTGGAGTGTATTAGGGGTCGGACAGCCCCAGCATTTT,CAWSVLGVGQPQHF
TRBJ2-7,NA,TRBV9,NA,TGTGCCAGCAGCGTAGGTCAGGGTGGCTACTACGAGCAGTACTTC,CASSVGQGGYYEQYF
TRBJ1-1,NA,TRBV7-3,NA,TGTGCCAGCAGCTTAGGAGCAGGAACGAACACTGAAGCTTTCTTT,CASSLGAGTNTEAFF
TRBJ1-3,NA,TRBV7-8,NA,TGTGCCAGCAGCTTAGCAGCAGGGTCTGGAAACACCATATATTTT,CASSLAAGSGNTIYF
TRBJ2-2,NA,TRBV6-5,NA,TGTGCCACCCTCGCATTTGGCAACACCGGGGAGCTGTTTTTT,CATLAFGNTGELFF
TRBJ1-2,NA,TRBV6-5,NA,TGTGCCAGCAGTTACCTACAGGGTGGTGGCTACACCTTC,CASSYLQGGGYTF
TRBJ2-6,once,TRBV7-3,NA,TGTGCCAGCAGCCCCCGGAGCCAGGCCTACTCTGGGGCCAACGTCCTGACTTTC,CASSPRSQAYSGANVLTF
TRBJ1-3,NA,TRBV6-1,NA,TGTGCCAGCAGCGTCGGGGGGGCGGGAGGCACCATATATTTT,CASSVGGAGGTIYF
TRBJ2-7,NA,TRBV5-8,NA,TGTGCCAGCAGCTTGGGGGGCTACGAGCAGTACTTC,CASSLGGYEQYF